The clone carrying this TCR beta chain was seen only a few times. Its cognate antigen is unknown. Construction of the TCR beta libraries employed iRepertoire HTBI primers in conjunction with Arm-PCR of CDR3 regions. Under the authors' procedure: Detected in the samples were some 68 TRBV and 12 to 15 TRBJ segments. In TCRdb, the multiplex PCR reads were re-called with MiXCR into one record per CDR3 protein. The V and J calls, along with clone size, are taken from TCRdb and not from the paper's own processing. The sample yields 500,000 to 700,000 distinct CDR3 sequences, around 30% seen once. Regarding time point: persistent/refractory GD, antithyroid drugs over 5 years with positive TRAb. PBMCs were the source of the RNA used for TCR sequencing. The data were obtained in a study of regulatory T cells in long-lasting Graves disease. On the study more broadly: The study counted Graves' disease as persistent given over 5 years of antithyroid drugs and positive TSH receptor antibodies.

Findings and caveats of the study: The work looked only at peripheral blood and did not look at thyroid tissue.

Sample: peripheral blood mononuclear cells (PBMCs), taken when the disease was refractory, from a patient treated with antithyroid drugs. The sequence was collected from a female donor with Graves disease.

CDR3 nucleotides: TGTGCCAGCAGTTTTGGTAACAGGGGGGAGCCCCAGCATTTT. The encoded protein is CASSFGNRGEPQHF. V and J are TRBV27 and TRBJ1-5; 8 bases agree with TRBD1. This CDR3 comprises 14 residues. J gave up 8 bases and V 3 bases, and 6 bases lay outside the gene matches. The germline gives CDR1 MNHEY, CDR2 SMNVEV (reference sequence).